These T cell receptor beta chains were read from a single sample in a study of CD8 T cells in ankylosing spondylitis. TCRdb ran MiXCR on the 5' RACE reads and lists one entry per CDR3 protein. Found here are some 250,000 distinct CDR3 sequences, about 11% of them singletons; the top ten hold under 8%. The sample taken for sequencing was blood, either unsorted or a sorted T cell fraction (not recorded which). The receptor source for this set is a male donor with ankylosing spondylitis or in good health (not recorded which). CDR3s leave out the opening cysteine and the closing phenylalanine or tryptophan. Fields, in order: clone size, V gene, D gene, J gene, CDR3 length, CDR3 protein. The D gene is left open where the match is weak. Clone size appears in some rows only: once, few, many, or a class for an expanded clone.

few	TRBV30	NA	TRBJ2-1	13	ASDRTPGWMNEQF
NA	TRBV6-1	NA	TRBJ2-1	13	ASSDRYRSRGEQF
NA	TRBV28	TRBD2	TRBJ2-1	14	ASSRRTSGFSDEQF
many	TRBV29-1	NA	TRBJ1-1	11	SVEGRQNTEAF
many	TRBV29-1	TRBD1	TRBJ1-2	12	SVRDLGTDYGYT
NA	TRBV7-6	NA	TRBJ2-7	13	ASSLVIGSSYEQY
NA	TRBV20-1	TRBD1	TRBJ1-1	13	SARISGGLRTEAF
many	TRBV5-1	NA	TRBJ2-1	13	ASSLRGHSYNEQF
few	TRBV29-1	NA	TRBJ1-1	9	SVVKNTEAF
NA	TRBV5-1	TRBD1	TRBJ1-2	12	ASATGTGDYGYT
many	TRBV6-6	NA	TRBJ2-7	10	ASSYGYYEQY
many	TRBV5-1	NA	TRBJ2-7	11	ASSQNREHEQY
NA	TRBV7-2	TRBD1	TRBJ1-1	13	ASSLKTGGGTEAF
NA	TRBV7-2	NA	TRBJ2-3	12	ASTNNWGTDTQY
few	TRBV20-1	NA	TRBJ2-2	17	SAERMAGWWSSDTGELF
few	TRBV20-1	TRBD2	TRBJ2-1	13	SARTPAGGDNEQF
NA	TRBV4-1	NA	TRBJ1-1	11	ASRGEMNTEAF
NA	TRBV5-1	NA	TRBJ2-3	12	ASSLVPAADTQY
many	TRBV15	NA	TRBJ2-5	15	ATSRDKGYNFQETQY
many	TRBV5-1	NA	TRBJ2-7	15	ASSLTRPTEFPYEQY
NA	TRBV28	NA	TRBJ1-6	10	ASNGNNSPLH
many	TRBV12-3/TRBV12-4	TRBD1	TRBJ1-1	13	ASSLQGGINTEAF
many	TRBV5-1	NA	TRBJ1-2	13	ASSNRSTANYGYT
few	TRBV7-2	TRBD1	TRBJ2-1	11	ASSDRGYNEQF
many	TRBV5-1	NA	TRBJ2-1	12	ASSFRGGVNEQF
many	TRBV20-1	TRBD2	TRBJ2-3	12	SASLAGGTDTQY
few	TRBV14	NA	TRBJ1-2	15	ASSQDLAGDHNYGYT
many	TRBV20-1	TRBD1	TRBJ2-1	11	SARRRGSPEQF
NA	TRBV11-2	NA	TRBJ2-1	11	ASSLDLGTEQF
many	TRBV15	TRBD1	TRBJ2-3	12	ATSRDLGGDTQY
many	TRBV5-1	NA	TRBJ1-2	12	ASSWNRDGNGYT
many	TRBV9	TRBD2	TRBJ2-5	15	ASSVGFFAGGRETQY
few	TRBV6-5	NA	TRBJ1-6	12	ASSPSGADSPLH
NA	TRBV2	NA	TRBJ1-1	10	ASRRVNTEAF
NA	TRBV24-1	NA	TRBJ2-5	14	ATSDLNGGGSETQY
few	TRBV18	TRBD1	TRBJ2-5	11	ASARDRGETQY
many	TRBV29-1	NA	TRBJ1-2	11	SVEEPSLYGYT
few	TRBV11-1	TRBD2	TRBJ2-3	16	ASSPITTVAGGTDTQY
many	TRBV6-5	TRBD1	TRBJ1-5	15	ASSYTGTGGSNQPQH
NA	TRBV20-1	NA	TRBJ2-7	14	SARDLGLSIAYEQY
many	TRBV12-3/TRBV12-4	NA	TRBJ1-1	12	ASSFAQSNTEAF
many	TRBV29-1	NA	TRBJ1-5	12	SVATGNQNQPQH
NA	TRBV7-2	TRBD1	TRBJ1-2	11	ASSSTGAYGYT
many	TRBV28	NA	TRBJ2-7	13	ASSLSGSSLYEQY
many	TRBV20-1	TRBD2	TRBJ2-3	14	SATQALAGVPDTQY